This T cell receptor (beta chain) derives from a study of shared clonotypes between healthy human individuals. Background on the study: Participating donors consisted of two women and a few men aged 18 to 49. Broader study findings: Naive CD4 clonotypes were shared across a handful of donors at about 5%.

The CDR3 spans 14 residues. The V segment lost 0 bases and the J segment 10 bases; nucleotides outside the gene matches: 7. Germline V gene sequence: CDR1 SGHRS, CDR2 YFSETQ. CD45RA+ naive and CD45RA-negative memory subsets were separated from CD4+ cells. Authors' analysis steps: ImmunoSEQ sequences covered only the junction and lacked quality scores; filtering therefore differed. This table comes from immunoSEQ multiplex PCR, and its TCRdb copy is limited to in-frame clones, with some not included. For V, J and clone size, that table is used; D and trimming come from the DNA. Among about 1.1 million clones, about 72% were seen once, and the ten largest hold 0.85% to 1%. Points on this clone: Its antigen is unidentified.

Sequencing was done on a sample of memory CD4+ T cells from PBMCs. As for subset: CD45RA-negative fraction. The chain uses TRBV5-1 and TRBJ2-1; TRBD1 matches at 7 bases. The receptor comes from a man between 18 and 35 years old in good health. Some clones in this sample may be carry-over from other donors' samples. CDR3 nucleotides: TGCGCCAGCAGCTTGGAAGGGGGCTCTTCAGAGCAGTTCTTC. Encoded protein: CASSLEGGSSEQFF.